This T cell receptor beta chain was sequenced for a study of blood T cell repertoires in COVID-19. As for the study in general: PBMCs, B-cell-depleted T cells, or T cells provided the cDNA or gDNA that made up the material.

In the original workflow: It was from reference gene primer amplification that nucleated cell counts were estimated. TCRdb keeps only in-frame clones here, not all; method: immunoSEQ multiplex PCR. That table furnishes V, J and clone size, whereas the DNA furnished D and trimming. The sample shows about 80,000 clones, 91% of them seen only once. This clonotype originated in a woman in her forties or fifties in a cohort sampled during active COVID-19. Specimen: peripheral blood.

CDR3 DNA: TGTGCCAGCAGTGGACAGGGAGCACATTTTAACACTGAAGCTTTCTTT. The encoded protein is CASSGQGAHFNTEAFF. The chain has TRBV3-1 (or the pseudogene TRBV3-2) and TRBJ1-1; 8 positions agree with TRBD1. Looked up from germline, CDR1 is LGHDT and CDR2 is YNNKEL (reference sequence). V trimming: 6 bases; J trimming: 2 bases; junction bases outside the gene matches: 11. CDR3 length: 16 amino acids.